This T cell receptor beta chain was recorded in a study of blood T cell repertoires in COVID-19. Whole-study context: Sites in the United States, Italy and Spain provided acute and convalescent COVID-19 samples. In each case, the material was cDNA or gDNA derived from T cells, B-cell-depleted T cells, or PBMCs.

Deletions cut 0 bases from V and 1 base from J, with 18 bases between. CDR1 and CDR2 from the germline V gene are LGHNA and YNFKEQ. The CDR3 has 18 amino acids. Original analysis: Scientists estimated how many nucleated cells there were by amplifying reference gene primers. Here immunoSEQ multiplex PCR was the method, and the copy in TCRdb shows in-frame clones only, minus some. That table furnishes V, J and clone size, whereas the DNA furnished D and trimming. The sample holds 200,000 to 300,000 clones, 80% to 90% seen once. Sequencing was carried out using peripheral blood. This chain connects TRBV4-2 to TRBJ1-1; perhaps TRBD1 as D (6 bases). The sequence derives from a woman aged 35 to 49 with acute or convalescent COVID-19. CDR3 sequence reads: CASSQDARTDRTNTEAFF. Written as DNA, the CDR3 is TGTGCCAGCAGCCAAGATGCCCGCACAGACAGGACGAACACTGAAGCTTTCTTT.